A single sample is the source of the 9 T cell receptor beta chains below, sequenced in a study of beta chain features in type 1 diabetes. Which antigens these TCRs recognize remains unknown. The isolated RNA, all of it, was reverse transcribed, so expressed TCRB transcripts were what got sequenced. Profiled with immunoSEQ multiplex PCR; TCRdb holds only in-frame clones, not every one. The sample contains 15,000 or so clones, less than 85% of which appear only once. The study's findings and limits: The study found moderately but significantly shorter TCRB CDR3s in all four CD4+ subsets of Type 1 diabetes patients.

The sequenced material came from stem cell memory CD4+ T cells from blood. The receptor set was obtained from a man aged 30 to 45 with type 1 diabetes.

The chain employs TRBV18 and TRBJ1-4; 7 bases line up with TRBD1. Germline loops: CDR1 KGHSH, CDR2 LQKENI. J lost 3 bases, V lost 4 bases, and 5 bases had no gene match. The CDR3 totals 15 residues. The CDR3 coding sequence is TGTGCCAGCTCACTGGACAGGAGGGCTAATGAAAAACTGTTTTTT. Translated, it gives CASSLDRRANEKLFF. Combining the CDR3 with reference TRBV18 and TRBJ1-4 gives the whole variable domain NAGVMQNPRHLVRRRGQEARLRCSPMKGHSHVYWYRQLPEEGLKFMVYLQKENIIDESGMPKERFSAEFPKEGPSILRIQQVVRGDSAAYFCASSLDRRANEKLFFGSGTQLSVL.

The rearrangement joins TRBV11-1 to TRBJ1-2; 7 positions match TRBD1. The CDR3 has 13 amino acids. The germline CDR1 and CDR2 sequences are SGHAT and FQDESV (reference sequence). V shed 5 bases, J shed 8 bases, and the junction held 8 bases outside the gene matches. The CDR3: CASSPRDRMGYTF. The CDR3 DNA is TGTGCCAGCAGCCCCCGGGACAGAATGGGCTACACCTTC.

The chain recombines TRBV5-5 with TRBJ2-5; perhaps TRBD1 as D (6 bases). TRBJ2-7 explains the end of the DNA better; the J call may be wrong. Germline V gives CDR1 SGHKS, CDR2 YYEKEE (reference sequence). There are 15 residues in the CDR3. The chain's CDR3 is CASSPYWGLAYEQYF. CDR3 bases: TGTGCCAGCAGCCCGTATTGGGGGCTGGCCTACGAGCAGTACTTC.

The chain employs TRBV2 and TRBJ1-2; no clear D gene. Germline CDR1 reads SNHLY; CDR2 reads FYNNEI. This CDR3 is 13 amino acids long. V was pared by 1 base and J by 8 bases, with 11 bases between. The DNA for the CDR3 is TGTGCCAGCAGTGAAGGAGGTGGTTGGGGCTACACCTTC. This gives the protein CASSEGGGWGYTF.

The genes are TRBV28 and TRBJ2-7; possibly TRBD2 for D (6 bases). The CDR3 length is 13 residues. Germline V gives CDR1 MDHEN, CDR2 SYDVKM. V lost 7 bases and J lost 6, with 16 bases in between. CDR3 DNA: TGTGCCAGCACCGTGTCGGGGGTCCGCGAGCAGTACTTC. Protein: CASTVSGVREQYF.

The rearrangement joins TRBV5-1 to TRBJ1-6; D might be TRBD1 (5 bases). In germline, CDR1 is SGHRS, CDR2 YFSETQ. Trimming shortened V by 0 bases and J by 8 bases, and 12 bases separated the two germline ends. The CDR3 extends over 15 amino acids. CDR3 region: CASSLVPGGDSPLHF. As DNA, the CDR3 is TGCGCCAGCAGCTTGGTCCCGGGGGGGGATTCACCCCTCCACTTT.

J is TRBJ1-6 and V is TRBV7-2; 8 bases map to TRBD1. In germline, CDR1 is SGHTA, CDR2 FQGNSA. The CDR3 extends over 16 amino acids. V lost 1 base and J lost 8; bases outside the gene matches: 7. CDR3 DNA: TGTGCCAGCAGCTTAGGCGGAGCGACAGGGGATTCACCCCTCCACTTT. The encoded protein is CASSLGGATGDSPLHF.

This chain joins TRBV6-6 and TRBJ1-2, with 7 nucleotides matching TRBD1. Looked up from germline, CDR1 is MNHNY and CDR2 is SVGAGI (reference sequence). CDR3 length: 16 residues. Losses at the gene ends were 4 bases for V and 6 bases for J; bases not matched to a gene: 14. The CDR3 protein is CASSSPDRVGHNGYTF. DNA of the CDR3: TGTGCCAGCAGTTCCCCCGACAGGGTAGGCCACAATGGCTACACCTTC.

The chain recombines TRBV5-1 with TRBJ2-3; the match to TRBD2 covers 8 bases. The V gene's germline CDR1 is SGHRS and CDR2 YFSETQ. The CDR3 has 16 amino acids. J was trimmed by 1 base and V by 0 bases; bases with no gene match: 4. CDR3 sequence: CASSLEGAGGTDTQYF. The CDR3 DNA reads TGCGCCAGCAGCTTGGAGGGAGCGGGGGGCACAGATACGCAGTATTTT.